This TCR beta chain was obtained from a study of CD8+ T cells in alopecia areata. In this sample, this clone turned up a few times. The treatment denotes: oral pan-JAK inhibitor, 5-10 mg twice daily. The germline CDR1 and CDR2 sequences are MNHNY and SVGAGI (reference sequence). The junction had 3 bases not matched to a gene; V was cut back by 2 bases and J by 0 bases. CDR3 length: 15 amino acids. Once RNA had been extracted, it was reverse transcribed into cDNA to act as the sequencing template. Sequencing was performed with immunoSEQ multiplex PCR; in TCRdb, only in-frame clones are kept and a portion is missing. The data contain hundreds of thousands of clones, 30% to 40% of them singletons.

The source material was CD4+ T cells sorted from blood, sampled at week 34, from a patient treated with tofacitinib. This rearrangement joins TRBV6-6 to TRBJ1-2; 7 nucleotides agree with TRBD1. The receptor comes from a human donor with alopecia areata. The CDR3 region is CASSYRQGSNYGYTF. The DNA of the CDR3 is TGTGCCAGCAGTTACCGACAGGGCTCTAACTATGGCTACACCTTC.